Listed here are 6 T cell receptor beta chains from one sample, sequenced in a study of blood T cell repertoires in COVID-19. Clones were sequenced by immunoSEQ multiplex PCR, and TCRdb holds only the in-frame ones, with some missing. Of about 97,000 clones listed, around nine tenths are singletons. The sample was peripheral blood. The receptors were gathered from a man aged 60 to 75 with acute or convalescent COVID-19.

V gene TRBV5-8 combines with J gene TRBJ2-5, with 7 nucleotides matching TRBD1. This CDR3 spans 13 amino acids. The V gene end was trimmed by 5 bases and the J gene end by 7 bases; junction bases not matched to a gene: 8. Germline V gives CDR1 SGHTS, CDR2 YDEGEE. The CDR3 loop is CASSLRQGMTQYF. The CDR3 region has the DNA TGTGCCAGCAGTTTACGACAGGGAATGACCCAGTACTTC.

This chain connects TRBV3-1 (or the pseudogene TRBV3-2) to TRBJ2-3, with TRBD1 matching over 7 bases. The V gene's germline CDR1 is LGHDT and CDR2 YNNKEL (reference sequence). CDR3 size: 15 residues. The ends lost 4 bases at V and 1 base at J; junction bases unmatched: 5. The DNA for the CDR3 is TGTGCCAGCAGCCTCAGCGGACAGGGCACAGATACGCAGTATTTT. It is translated as CASSLSGQGTDTQYF.

The CDR3 is CASSYNVDSNEKLFF. CDR3 nucleotide sequence: TGTGCCAGCAGTTACAACGTGGACAGCAATGAAAAACTGTTTTTT. The J gene is TRBJ1-4, the V gene TRBV6-6; perhaps TRBD1 as D (6 bases). Deletions cut 2 bases from V and 5 bases from J, with 12 bases between. Germline V gives CDR1 MNHNY, CDR2 SVGAGI (reference sequence). The CDR3 has 15 amino acids.

V usage is TRBV18 and J usage is TRBJ2-1; 8 bases are shared with TRBD1. Losses at the gene ends were 3 bases for V and 8 bases for J; bases not matched to a gene: 6. This CDR3 is built from 14 residues. Germline V gene data show CDR1 as KGHSH and CDR2 as LQKENI. As DNA, the CDR3 is TGTGCCAGCTCACCGGGACAGGCTGTATATGAGCAGTTCTTC. As protein: CASSPGQAVYEQFF.

The chain uses TRBV3-1 (or the pseudogene TRBV3-2) and TRBJ2-3, with 9 bases aligning to TRBD2. V trimming: 1 base; J trimming: 6 bases; junction bases outside the gene matches: 5. Germline CDR1 and CDR2: LGHDT and YNNKEL (reference sequence). CDR3 size: 15 residues. The CDR3 loop reads CASSQGVAGEDTQYF. The CDR3 bases are TGTGCCAGCAGCCAAGGGGTAGCGGGGGAGGATACGCAGTATTTT.

This chain uses TRBV5-1 with TRBJ2-1; TRBD1 agrees at 7 bases. The CDR3 has 16 amino acids. V lost 0 bases and J lost 4; bases outside the gene matches: 7. CDR1 SGHRS and CDR2 YFSETQ come from the germline V gene. Here the CDR3 DNA reads TGCGCCAGCAGCTTGGTTTCCGGGACAGATTACAATGAGCAGTTCTTC. Residues: CASSLVSGTDYNEQFF.